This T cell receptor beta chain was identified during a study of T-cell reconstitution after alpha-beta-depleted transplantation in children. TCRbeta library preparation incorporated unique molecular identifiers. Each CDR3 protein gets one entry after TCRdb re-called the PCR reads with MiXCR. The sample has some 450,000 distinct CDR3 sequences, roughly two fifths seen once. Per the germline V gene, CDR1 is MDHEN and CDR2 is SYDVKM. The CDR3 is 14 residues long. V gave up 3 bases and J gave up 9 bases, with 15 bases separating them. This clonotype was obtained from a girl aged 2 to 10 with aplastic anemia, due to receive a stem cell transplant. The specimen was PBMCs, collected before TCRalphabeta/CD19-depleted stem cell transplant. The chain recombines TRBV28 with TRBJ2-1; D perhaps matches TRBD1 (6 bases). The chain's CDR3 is CASSFGPGALEQFF. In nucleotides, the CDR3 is TGTGCCAGCAGTTTCGGTCCAGGGGCCCTTGAGCAGTTCTTC.